Listed below are T cell receptor beta chains from one sample, sequenced in a study of naive and memory T cell subsets. In TCRdb, the UMI-ligation and nested PCR reads were re-called with MiXCR into one record per CDR3 protein. The repertoire holds 25,000 to 30,000 distinct CDR3 sequences, with approximately 11% as singletons. Sequencing was performed on effector memory CD4+ T cells from blood. The receptor source for this set is a human donor in good health. The CDR3 runs from the conserved cysteine through the conserved F or W. The order of the fields is V gene, J gene, D gene, clone size, CDR3 DNA, CDR3 protein. D genes are given only for firm matches. Part of the rows lack a size; the others show once, few, many or a class for expanded clones.

v_gene: TRBV10-3
j_gene: TRBJ2-5
d_gene: NA
abundance: NA
CDR3nt: TGTGCCATCAGTGAACGAGGAGAGACCCAGTACTTC
CDR3aa: CAISERGETQYF

v_gene: TRBV29-1
j_gene: TRBJ2-2
d_gene: NA
abundance: many
CDR3nt: TGCAGCGCTTCGACTGCAAACACCGGGGAGCTGTTTTTT
CDR3aa: CSASTANTGELFF

v_gene: TRBV5-1
j_gene: TRBJ1-1
d_gene: TRBD1
abundance: few
CDR3nt: TGCGCCAGCAGCTTCTCCCCCACAGGGGACACTGAAGCTTTCTTT
CDR3aa: CASSFSPTGDTEAFF

v_gene: TRBV20-1
j_gene: TRBJ2-4
d_gene: TRBD2
abundance: NA
CDR3nt: TGCAGTGCTACAGGGACTAGCGGGAGAAGGAACATTCAGTACTTC
CDR3aa: CSATGTSGRRNIQYF

v_gene: TRBV19
j_gene: TRBJ1-5
d_gene: NA
abundance: many
CDR3nt: TGTGCCAGTAGTACCACTCCCCAGCCCCAGCATTTT
CDR3aa: CASSTTPQPQHF

v_gene: TRBV20-1
j_gene: TRBJ1-5
d_gene: NA
abundance: few
CDR3nt: TGCAGTGCTAGGAAAGCACGGGGAGGCCCTAGCAATCAGCCCCAGCATTTT
CDR3aa: CSARKARGGPSNQPQHF

v_gene: TRBV7-2
j_gene: TRBJ2-7
d_gene: TRBD1
abundance: few
CDR3nt: TGTGCCAGCAGTTCCATTAGGACAGGGAATTACGAGCAGTACTTC
CDR3aa: CASSSIRTGNYEQYF

v_gene: TRBV19
j_gene: TRBJ2-1
d_gene: NA
abundance: many
CDR3nt: TGTGCCAGTTGGGCGGGAAGCCATGGGGAGCAGTTCTTC
CDR3aa: CASWAGSHGEQFF

v_gene: TRBV6-1
j_gene: TRBJ2-5
d_gene: TRBD1
abundance: few
CDR3nt: TGTGCCGGCACCCGGGACAGGGGAGCAGAGACCCAGTACTTC
CDR3aa: CAGTRDRGAETQYF

v_gene: TRBV18
j_gene: TRBJ1-6
d_gene: NA
abundance: many
CDR3nt: TGTGCCAGCTCCCCGAGCCTGGACTCACCCCTCCACTTT
CDR3aa: CASSPSLDSPLHF